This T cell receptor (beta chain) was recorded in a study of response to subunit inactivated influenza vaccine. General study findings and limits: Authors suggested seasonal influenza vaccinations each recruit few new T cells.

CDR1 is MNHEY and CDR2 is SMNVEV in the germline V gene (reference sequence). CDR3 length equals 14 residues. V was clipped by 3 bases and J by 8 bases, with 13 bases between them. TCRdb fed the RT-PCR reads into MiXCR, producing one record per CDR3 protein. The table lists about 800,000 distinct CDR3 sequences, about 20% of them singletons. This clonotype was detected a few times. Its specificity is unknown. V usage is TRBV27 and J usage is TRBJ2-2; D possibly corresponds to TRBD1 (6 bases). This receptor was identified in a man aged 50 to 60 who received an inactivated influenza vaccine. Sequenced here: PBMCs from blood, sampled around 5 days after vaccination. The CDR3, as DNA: TGTGCCAGCAGTTTCCGGGACACGGGAGGGGAGCTGTTTTTT. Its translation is CASSFRDTGGELFF.